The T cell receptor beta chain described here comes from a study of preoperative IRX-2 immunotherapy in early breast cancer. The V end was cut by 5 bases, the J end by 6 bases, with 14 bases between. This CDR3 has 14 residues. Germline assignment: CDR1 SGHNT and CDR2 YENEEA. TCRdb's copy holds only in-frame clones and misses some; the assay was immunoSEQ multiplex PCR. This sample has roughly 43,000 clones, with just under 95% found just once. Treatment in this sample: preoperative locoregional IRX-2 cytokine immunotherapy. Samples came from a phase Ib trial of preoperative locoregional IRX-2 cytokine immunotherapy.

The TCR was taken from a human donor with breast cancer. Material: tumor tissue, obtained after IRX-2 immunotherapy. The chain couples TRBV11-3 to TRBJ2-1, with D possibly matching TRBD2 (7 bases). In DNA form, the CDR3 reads TGTGCCAGCAGCGCGAACAGGGAGGGCAATGAGCAGTTCTTC. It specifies CASSANREGNEQFF.